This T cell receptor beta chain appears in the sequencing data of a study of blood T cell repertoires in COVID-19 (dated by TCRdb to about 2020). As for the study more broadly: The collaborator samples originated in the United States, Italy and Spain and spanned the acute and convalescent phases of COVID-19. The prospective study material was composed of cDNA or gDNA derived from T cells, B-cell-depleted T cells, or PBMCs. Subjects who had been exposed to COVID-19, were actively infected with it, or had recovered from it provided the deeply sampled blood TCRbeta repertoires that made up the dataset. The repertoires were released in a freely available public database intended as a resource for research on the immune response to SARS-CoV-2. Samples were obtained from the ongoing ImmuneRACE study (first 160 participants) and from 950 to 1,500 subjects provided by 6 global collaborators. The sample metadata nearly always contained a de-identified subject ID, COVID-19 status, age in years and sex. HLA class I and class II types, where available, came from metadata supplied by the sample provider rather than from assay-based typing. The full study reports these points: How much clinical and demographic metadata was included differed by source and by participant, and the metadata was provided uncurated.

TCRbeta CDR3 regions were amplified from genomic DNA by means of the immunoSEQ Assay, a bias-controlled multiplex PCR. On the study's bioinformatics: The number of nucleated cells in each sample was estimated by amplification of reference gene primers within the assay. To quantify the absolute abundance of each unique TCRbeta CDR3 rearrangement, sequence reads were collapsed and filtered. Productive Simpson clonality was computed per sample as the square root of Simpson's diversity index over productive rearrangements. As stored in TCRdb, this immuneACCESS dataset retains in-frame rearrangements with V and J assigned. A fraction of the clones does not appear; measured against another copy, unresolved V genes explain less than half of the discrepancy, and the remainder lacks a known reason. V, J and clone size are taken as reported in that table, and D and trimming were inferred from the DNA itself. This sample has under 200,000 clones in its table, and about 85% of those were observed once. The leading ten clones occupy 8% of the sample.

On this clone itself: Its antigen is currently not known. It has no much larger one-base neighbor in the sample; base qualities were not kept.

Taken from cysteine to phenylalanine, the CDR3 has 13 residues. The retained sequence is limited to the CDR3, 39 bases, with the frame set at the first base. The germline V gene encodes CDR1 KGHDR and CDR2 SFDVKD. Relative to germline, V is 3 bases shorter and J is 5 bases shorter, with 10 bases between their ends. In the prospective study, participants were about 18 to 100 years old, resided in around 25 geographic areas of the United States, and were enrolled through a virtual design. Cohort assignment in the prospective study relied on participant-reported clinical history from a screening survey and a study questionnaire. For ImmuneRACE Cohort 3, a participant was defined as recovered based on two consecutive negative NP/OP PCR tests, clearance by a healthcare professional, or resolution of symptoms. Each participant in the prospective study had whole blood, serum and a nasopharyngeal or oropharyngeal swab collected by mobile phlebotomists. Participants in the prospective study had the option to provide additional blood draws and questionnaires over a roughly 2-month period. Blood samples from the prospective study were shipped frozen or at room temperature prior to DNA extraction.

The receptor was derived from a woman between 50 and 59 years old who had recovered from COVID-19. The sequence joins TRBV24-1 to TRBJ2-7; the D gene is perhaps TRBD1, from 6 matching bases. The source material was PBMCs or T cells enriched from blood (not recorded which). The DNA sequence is TGTGCCACCAGTGATGCCTACAGGGACGAGCAGTACTTC. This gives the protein CATSDAYRDEQYF.